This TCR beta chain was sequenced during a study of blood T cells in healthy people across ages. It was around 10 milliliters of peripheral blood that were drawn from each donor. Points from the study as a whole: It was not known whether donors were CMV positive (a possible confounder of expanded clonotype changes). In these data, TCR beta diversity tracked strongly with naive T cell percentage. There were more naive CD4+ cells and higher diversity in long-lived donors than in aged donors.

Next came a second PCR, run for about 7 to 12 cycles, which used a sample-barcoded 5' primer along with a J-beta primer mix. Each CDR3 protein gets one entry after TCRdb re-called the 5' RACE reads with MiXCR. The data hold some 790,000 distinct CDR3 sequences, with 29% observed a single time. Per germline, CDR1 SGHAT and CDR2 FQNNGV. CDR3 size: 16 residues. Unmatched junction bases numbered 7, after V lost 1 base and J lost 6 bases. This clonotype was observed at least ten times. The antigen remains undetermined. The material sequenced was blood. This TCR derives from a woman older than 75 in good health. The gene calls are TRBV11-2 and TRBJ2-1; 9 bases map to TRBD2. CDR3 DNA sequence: TGTGCCAGCAGCTTAGTTCCCCTAGCGGGGCGCAATGAGCAGTTCTTC. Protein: CASSLVPLAGRNEQFF.